One and the same sample provided the 14 T cell receptor beta chains below, sequenced in a study of radiotherapy plus CTLA-4 blockade in lung cancer. Generated by immunoSEQ multiplex PCR, the TCRdb table keeps only in-frame clones and is missing some. The sample holds around 45,000 clones; about 67% are singletons and the top ten take roughly a quarter. The sequencing used peripheral blood, collected from a patient treated with radiotherapy plus ipilimumab. The receptor source for this set is a human donor with non-small cell lung cancer who had a partial response to radiotherapy plus ipilimumab.

This clone is a singleton in its sample. This chain uses TRBV29-1 with TRBJ2-2, with 9 bases matching TRBD2. Germline CDR1 reads SQVTM; CDR2 reads ANQGSEA. With 3 bases clipped from V and 8 bases from J, the junction kept 4 bases outside the gene matches. The CDR3 has 13 residues. The CDR3 protein is CSVDRAGGGELFF. The CDR3 bases are TGCAGCGTTGATCGAGCGGGGGGTGGGGAGCTGTTTTTT.

This clone was detected only once. The V call is TRBV5-1, the J call TRBJ1-1; D unresolved. The CDR3 length is 12 residues. Germline CDR1 and CDR2: SGHRS and YFSETQ. The V end lost 0 bases, the J end lost 5 bases, and 5 bases lay between the germline ends. CDR3 region: CASSLERTEAFF. The CDR3 bases are TGCGCCAGCAGCTTGGAGCGAACTGAAGCTTTCTTT. The full variable domain, its missing parts supplied by reference TRBV5-1 and TRBJ1-1, is KAGVTQTPRYLIKTRGQQVTLSCSPISGHRSVSWYQQTPGQGLQFLFEYFSETQRNKGNFPGRFSGRQFSNSRSEMNVSTLELGDSALYLCASSLERTEAFFGQGTRLTVV.

This clone was observed a handful of times. Here the CDR3 reads CSVEEDTGGYTF. The CDR3, as DNA: TGCAGCGTTGAAGAGGATACAGGGGGCTACACCTTC. This sequence joins TRBV29-1 and TRBJ1-2; a possible D gene is TRBD1 (6 bases). CDR3 length: 12 amino acids. The V end lost 0 bases, the J end lost 8 bases, and 10 bases lay between the germline ends. CDR1 is SQVTM and CDR2 is ANQGSEA in the germline V gene.

This clone has a single count. This rearrangement joins TRBV5-1 to TRBJ1-2, with 7 bases matching TRBD1. This CDR3 is built from 13 residues. The J segment lost 4 bases and the V segment lost 3 bases, leaving 3 bases of the junction unmatched. The germline V gene has CDR1 SGHRS and CDR2 YFSETQ. DNA for the CDR3: TGCGCCAGCAGCTCGGGACAGATCTATGGCTACACCTTC. Translating gives CASSSGQIYGYTF.

The V and J genes are TRBV9 and TRBJ2-5, with 8 bases identical to TRBD2. This CDR3 is built from 16 residues. The germline gives CDR1 SGDLS, CDR2 YYNGEE. Trimming at V came to 0 bases and at J to 4 bases, leaving 8 bases not matched to a gene. The CDR3 protein is CASSVVAGGAAETQYF. The CDR3 region has the DNA TGTGCCAGCAGCGTAGTGGCCGGGGGGGCAGCAGAGACCCAGTACTTC. The variable domain in full, with the rest retrieved from reference TRBV9 and TRBJ2-5, is DSGVTQTPKHLITATGQRVTLRCSPRSGDLSVYWYQQSLDQGLQFLIQYYNGEERAKGNILERFSAQQFPDLHSELNLSSLELGDSALYFCASSVVAGGAAETQYFGPGTRLLVL.

This clone was seen a few times. The V gene is TRBV5-4, the J gene TRBJ1-6; unclear D gene. The V and J ends lost 0 bases and 4 bases respectively, with 5 bases between them. Germline-derived CDR1 and CDR2 are SGHNT and YYREEE (reference sequence). This CDR3 has 14 amino acids. CDR3 bases: TGTGCCAGCAGCTTGGGCCAGTATAATTCACCCCTCCACTTT. As protein: CASSLGQYNSPLHF.

This chain uses TRBV5-1 with TRBJ1-2; 8 bases align to TRBD1. Losses at the gene ends were 4 bases for V and 6 bases for J; bases not matched to a gene: 2. The CDR3 loop spans 12 amino acids. Germline values: CDR1 SGHRS, CDR2 YFSETQ. The CDR3 reads CASSGTGHGYTF. The CDR3 DNA sequence: TGCGCCAGCAGCGGGACAGGCCATGGCTACACCTTC.

This clone was picked up a small number of times. V and J are TRBV7-2 and TRBJ2-6, with no clear D. This CDR3 contains 15 residues. With 3 bases removed from V and 2 bases from J, the gap between germline ends came to 8 bases. CDR1 and CDR2 from the germline V gene are SGHTA and FQGNSA. CDR3 amino acids: CASSFKRAGANVLTF. The CDR3 DNA sequence: TGTGCCAGCAGCTTCAAGCGAGCTGGGGCCAACGTCCTGACTTTC. Based on the CDR3 plus reference TRBV7-2 and TRBJ2-6, the full variable domain is GAGVSQSPSNKVTEKGKDVELRCDPISGHTALYWYRQSLGQGLEFLIYFQGNSAPDKSGLPSDRFSAERTGGSVSTLTIQRTQQEDSAVYLCASSFKRAGANVLTFGAGSRLTVL.

The V gene is TRBV27, the J gene TRBJ1-2, with 10 positions matching TRBD1. The J segment lost 0 bases and the V segment lost 6 bases, leaving 4 bases of the junction unmatched. The CDR3 contains 15 residues. Looked up from germline, CDR1 is MNHEY and CDR2 is SMNVEV (reference sequence). CDR3 sequence: CASRVTGGPNYGYTF. The CDR3 nucleotides are TGTGCCAGCAGGGTGACAGGGGGCCCTAACTATGGCTACACCTTC.

This clone was detected only a few times. The chain links TRBV11-2 to TRBJ2-5; TRBD2 is a possible D gene (7 bases). Trimming removed 5 bases from V and 3 bases from J, with 10 bases in between. The CDR3 is 13 residues long. The V gene's germline CDR1 is SGHAT and CDR2 FQNNGV. The CDR3 DNA is TGTGCCAGCAGCGTAGGGGGGGAAGAGACCCAGTACTTC. Translated: CASSVGGEETQYF. Based on the CDR3 plus reference TRBV11-2 and TRBJ2-5, the full variable domain is EAGVAQSPRYKIIEKRQSVAFWCNPISGHATLYWYQQILGQGPKLLIQFQNNGVVDDSQLPKDRFSAERLKGVDSTLKIQPAKLEDSAVYLCASSVGGEETQYFGPGTRLLVL.

This clone was seen a handful of times. V and J are TRBV6-1 and TRBJ1-2; D ambiguous. Trimming pared 1 base from V and 5 bases from J, leaving 8 bases between. The CDR3 loop spans 13 amino acids. Germline CDR1 is MNHNS and CDR2 is SASEGT. Written as DNA, the CDR3 is TGTGCCAGCAGTGAAGTGGAGTGGTATGGCTACACCTTC. Its protein is CASSEVEWYGYTF.

The chain employs TRBV12-5 and TRBJ2-3; 10 positions agree with TRBD2. The germline V gene has CDR1 LGHNT and CDR2 FRNRAP. Unmatched junction bases numbered 1, after V lost 4 bases and J lost 3 bases. The CDR3 is 14 residues long. The CDR3, as DNA: TGTGCTAGTGGTTGGGGACTAGCGACAGATACGCAGTATTTT. Translation gives CASGWGLATDTQYF.

The chain combines TRBV7-9 with TRBJ1-2; 12 bases agree with TRBD1. V trimming: 5 bases; J trimming: 5 bases; junction bases outside the gene matches: 6. This CDR3 contains 15 residues. CDR1 is SEHNR, CDR2 FQNEAQ, per germline (reference sequence). This chain's CDR3 is CASSTGTGGWYGYTF. For the CDR3, the DNA is TGTGCCAGCAGCACGGGGACAGGGGGCTGGTATGGCTACACCTTC.

The chain employs TRBV10-1 and TRBJ2-3; 7 positions agree with TRBD2. With V trimmed by 3 bases and J by 0 bases, 6 bases remained unmatched. The V gene's germline CDR1 is WNHNN and CDR2 SYGVQD (reference sequence). The length of the CDR3 is 16 residues. The CDR3 DNA reads TGCGCCAGCAGTGAAGGGACTAAAGGGAGCACAGATACGCAGTATTTT. It yields the protein CASSEGTKGSTDTQYF.